Presented here are 28 T cell receptor beta chains from one specimen sequenced in a study of T-cell memory formation after mild COVID-19. TCRdb re-called the 5' RACE reads with MiXCR, one entry per CDR3 protein. The data contain approximately 200,000 distinct CDR3 sequences, 15% to 20% of them singletons. The sequenced material came from PBMCs or a T cell subset sorted from them (not recorded which). These receptors came from an adult woman who had mild COVID-19 (a few samples of this study predate the infection). Cell type and time point are not known.

Only a few counts were recorded for this clonotype. The CDR3 protein is CASSIGRSRGETQYF. The CDR3 region has the DNA TGTGCCAGCAGCATAGGACGATCCCGGGGAGAGACCCAGTACTTC. This sequence joins TRBV5-6 and TRBJ2-5; D is perhaps TRBD2 (5 bases). Germline V gives CDR1 SGHDT, CDR2 YYEEEE. Trimming pared 4 bases from V and 4 bases from J, leaving 17 bases between. The CDR3 totals 15 residues.

This clonotype occurred a few times. This chain uses TRBV6-2 or TRBV6-3 with TRBJ2-1; 8 nucleotides agree with TRBD1. The CDR3 sequence is 15 residues long. V lost 2 bases to trimming and J lost 8 bases; unmatched junction nucleotides: 8. CDR1 and CDR2 (germline): MNHEY, SVGEGT. This CDR3 is CASSYRTGFLDEQFF. In DNA form, the CDR3 reads TGTGCCAGCAGTTACCGGACAGGGTTTTTGGATGAGCAGTTCTTC.

The table lists this clonotype with many counts. V usage is TRBV12-3 or TRBV12-4 and J usage is TRBJ2-4; possible D gene TRBD1, 5 bases. Trimming removed 0 bases from V and 2 bases from J, with 8 bases in between. The CDR3 sequence is 15 residues long. CDR3 sequence: CASSLASGTKNIQYF. DNA for the CDR3: TGTGCCAGCAGTTTAGCATCAGGGACCAAAAACATTCAGTACTTC.

The rearrangement links TRBV24-1 to TRBJ2-3; D perhaps matches TRBD2 (6 bases). The CDR3 loop spans 17 amino acids. Germline-derived CDR1 and CDR2 are KGHDR and SFDVKD. Trimming shortened V by 3 bases and J by 6 bases, and 21 bases separated the two germline ends. The CDR3 sequence: CATSDPPGVGSLDTQYF. For the CDR3, the DNA is TGTGCCACCAGTGATCCGCCGGGGGTCGGCTCTTTGGATACGCAGTATTTT.

This clonotype was counted a few times. The chain links TRBV20-1 to TRBJ2-1; 9 nucleotides align to TRBD2. The ends lost 6 bases at V and 7 bases at J; junction bases unmatched: 10. The germline CDR1 and CDR2 sequences are DFQATT and SNEGSKA (reference sequence). The CDR3 runs 14 residues. CDR3 DNA: TGCAGTGCCGCCGTAGCGGGAGTCGTGAATGAGCAGTTCTTC. Its translation is CSAAVAGVVNEQFF.

The chain is built from TRBV20-1 and TRBJ2-1; D perhaps matches TRBD2 (5 bases). From germline, CDR1 is DFQATT and CDR2 SNEGSKA (reference sequence). This CDR3 has 12 amino acids. V was cut by 4 bases and J by 6 bases, with 10 bases left in between. CDR3 loop: CSATGGSNEQFF. The CDR3 nucleotides read TGCAGTGCTACTGGTGGGAGCAATGAGCAGTTCTTC.

The V gene is TRBV5-1, the J gene TRBJ2-7; 11 positions agree with TRBD1. The CDR3 is 15 residues long. The germline gives CDR1 SGHRS, CDR2 YFSETQ. V gave up 3 bases and J gave up 3 bases; unmatched junction bases: 5. The CDR3 nucleotides are TGCGCCAGCAGCTCACACGGGACAGGGGGCTACGAGCAGTACTTC. This codes for CASSSHGTGGYEQYF.

The V and J genes are TRBV3-1 and TRBJ2-3; 7 bases align to TRBD2. The germline V gene has CDR1 LGHDT and CDR2 YNNKEL (reference sequence). This CDR3 is built from 13 residues. V dropped 5 bases and J dropped 9; count of bases not matched to a gene: 8. Written as DNA, the CDR3 is TGTGCCAGCAGCTTAAGACTAGCCGACACGCAGTATTTT. As protein: CASSLRLADTQYF.

This chain connects TRBV5-1 to TRBJ2-7; unclear D gene. Trimming cost V 1 base and J 6 bases, with 5 bases left between them. Per the germline V gene, CDR1 is SGHRS and CDR2 is YFSETQ. There are 11 residues in the CDR3. The CDR3 DNA follows: TGCGCCAGCAGCTTGTATAGCGAGCAGTACTTC. This translates into CASSLYSEQYF.

This clonotype was counted a few times. CDR3 protein: CASQGRGGDLSGANVLTF. DNA of the CDR3: TGTGCCAGCCAGGGTCGGGGAGGGGACCTCTCTGGGGCCAACGTCCTGACTTTC. V usage is TRBV6-6 and J usage is TRBJ2-6, with 7 bases that match TRBD2. J lost 0 bases, V lost 8 bases, and 13 bases had no gene match. This CDR3 region has 18 residues. Germline V gene sequence: CDR1 MNHNY, CDR2 SVGAGI (reference sequence).

This rearrangement joins TRBV10-3 to TRBJ2-3, with 8 bases fitting TRBD2. V was clipped by 6 bases and J by 2 bases; unmatched bases: 4. The germline gives CDR1 ENHRY, CDR2 SYGVKD. There are 14 residues in the CDR3. CDR3 sequence: CAIRRGADTDTQYF. DNA for the CDR3: TGTGCCATCAGGCGGGGGGCCGACACAGATACGCAGTATTTT.

This clonotype showed up just a few times. This chain links TRBV5-1 with TRBJ2-1; D remains ambiguous. The length of the CDR3 is 15 residues. The V end was cut by 5 bases, the J end by 0 bases, with 12 bases between. Germline lookup yields CDR1 SGHRS and CDR2 YFSETQ. In DNA, the CDR3 is TGCGCCAGCAGTTTACCAGAGAACTCCTACAATGAGCAGTTCTTC. Protein sequence: CASSLPENSYNEQFF.

This clonotype was counted between two and nine times. V is TRBV7-9 and J is TRBJ2-1; TRBD2 matches at 7 bases. V trimming: 1 base; J trimming: 7 bases; junction bases outside the gene matches: 1. From germline, CDR1 is SEHNR and CDR2 FQNEAQ (reference sequence). The length of the CDR3 is 13 residues. The CDR3 nucleotides read TGTGCCAGCAGCTTAGGGGAGGGGAATGAGCAGTTCTTC. This sequence encodes CASSLGEGNEQFF.

Many counts were recorded for this clonotype. The chain has TRBV5-6 and TRBJ1-2; the match to TRBD1 covers 9 bases. The CDR3 loop spans 18 amino acids. Germline lookup yields CDR1 SGHDT and CDR2 YYEEEE. V shed 0 bases and J 4 bases; nucleotides not matched to a gene: 13. CDR3 in DNA: TGTGCCAGCAGCTTGGTGGGGGCCCGTTGGACAGGGGTCTATGGCTACACCTTC. It specifies CASSLVGARWTGVYGYTF.

This clonotype was observed many times. Germline is not matched at one junction end, which may reflect a read error. This chain connects TRBV5-1 to TRBJ2-3; D not resolved. Looked up from germline, CDR1 is SGHRS and CDR2 is YFSETQ. The CDR3 runs to 12 residues. CDR3 in DNA: TGTGCCAGCAGCTTTAGCACAGATACGCAGTATTTT. Protein sequence: CASSFSTDTQYF.

The count of this clonotype is one. The chain combines TRBV3-1 with TRBJ2-7, with D tentatively TRBD1 or TRBD2 (6 bases each). CDR1 and CDR2 (germline): LGHDT, YNNKEL (reference sequence). The V end lost 3 bases, the J end lost 7 bases, and 22 bases lay between the germline ends. CDR3 length equals 16 residues. The CDR3 DNA sequence: TGTGCCAGCAGCCACGTCCGGGGGCTATTTGTGGGGGAGCAGTACTTC. This gives the protein CASSHVRGLFVGEQYF.

The rearrangement joins TRBV5-1 to TRBJ2-3; TRBD1 matches at 11 bases. The junction had 3 bases not matched to a gene; V was cut back by 2 bases and J by 1 base. There are 16 residues in the CDR3. Germline assignment: CDR1 SGHRS and CDR2 YFSETQ. The CDR3 reads CASSFGQGAGTDTQYF. CDR3 nucleotides: TGCGCCAGCAGCTTCGGACAGGGGGCGGGCACAGATACGCAGTATTTT.

V usage is TRBV5-4 and J usage is TRBJ2-2; 9 nucleotides align to TRBD1. The CDR3 has 17 amino acids. V trimming: 4 bases; J trimming: 2 bases; junction bases outside the gene matches: 9. Germline CDR1 and CDR2: SGHNT and YYREEE (reference sequence). The CDR3 coding sequence is TGTGCCAGCAGCCCCCCGGGACAGGGCTCAAACACCGGGGAGCTGTTTTTT. Its translation is CASSPPGQGSNTGELFF.

V and J are TRBV15 and TRBJ2-5; D unresolved. V lost 0 bases and J 2 bases, leaving 7 bases between the germline ends. CDR1 and CDR2 (germline): LNHNV, YYDKDF (reference sequence). The CDR3 is 14 residues long. CDR3 sequence (DNA): TGTGCCACCAGCAGAGATCCCCAGCAAGAGACCCAGTACTTC. It yields the protein CATSRDPQQETQYF.

This clonotype was counted between two and nine times. The rearrangement uses TRBV7-8 and TRBJ2-3; D is unresolved. The germline V gene has CDR1 SGHVS and CDR2 FQNEAQ. This CDR3 has 15 amino acids. V lost 3 bases, J lost 0 bases, and 10 bases lay in between. The CDR3 loop reads CASSFALSSTDTQYF. CDR3 DNA sequence: TGTGCCAGCAGCTTTGCACTGTCTAGCACAGATACGCAGTATTTT.

This clonotype was counted only a few times. J is TRBJ2-2 and V is TRBV7-6, with D uncertain. Germline CDR1 reads SGHVS; CDR2 reads FNYEAQ. V was cut by 5 bases and J by 1 base, with 11 bases left in between. This CDR3 contains 15 residues. CDR3 in DNA: TGTGCCAGCAGCCCTTCACTCCTGAACACCGGGGAGCTGTTTTTT. As protein: CASSPSLLNTGELFF.

The chain carries TRBV5-1 and TRBJ2-7; D perhaps matches TRBD2 (6 bases). The germline CDR1 and CDR2 sequences are SGHRS and YFSETQ. The CDR3 runs to 16 residues. The V gene lost 4 bases and the J gene lost 0 bases, with 17 bases spanning the gap. The CDR3 DNA is TGCGCCAGCAGCGGGGACTCCAGGGCTTTCTCCTACGAGCAGTACTTC. Amino acids: CASSGDSRAFSYEQYF.

This sequence joins TRBV5-6 and TRBJ2-1; D might be TRBD2 (6 bases). The CDR3 totals 16 residues. Germline values: CDR1 SGHDT, CDR2 YYEEEE. V was cut by 4 bases and J by 8 bases, with 22 bases left in between. The CDR3 region has the DNA TGTGCCAGCAGCCGACGCCGGAGGACTGGGAGGTATGAGCAGTTCTTC. Encoded protein: CASSRRRRTGRYEQFF.

This clonotype was counted only a few times. The CDR3 bases are TGTGCCAGCAGTCCGAACCGACAGGGAACGGGCTCTAACTATGGCTACACCTTC. Its protein product is CASSPNRQGTGSNYGYTF. The rearrangement uses TRBV6-5 and TRBJ1-2; 7 bases fit TRBD1. The CDR3 sequence is 18 residues long. Germline V gene lookup returns CDR1 MNHEY and CDR2 SVGAGI. J gave up 0 bases and V 5 bases, and 15 bases lay outside the gene matches.

This clonotype has only a few counts. J is TRBJ2-2 and V is TRBV4-1, with D tentatively TRBD1 or TRBD2 (5 bases each). V was pared by 3 bases and J by 4 bases, with 15 bases between. The CDR3 totals 16 residues. Germline V gene sequence: CDR1 MGHRA, CDR2 YSYEKL. CDR3 sequence reads: CASSQDRDLSTGELFF. The CDR3 DNA reads as TGCGCCAGCAGCCAGGATAGGGACCTGAGCACCGGGGAGCTGTTTTTT.

V gene TRBV29-1 combines with J gene TRBJ1-1; possible D gene TRBD1, 5 bases. The CDR3 covers 16 residues. With 2 bases removed from V and 1 base from J, the gap between germline ends came to 17 bases. Germline CDR1 is SQVTM and CDR2 is ANQGSEA. The CDR3 DNA reads as TGCAGCGTTGAATGGCCCGAAGGGACGGGGAACACTGAAGCTTTCTTT. Protein product: CSVEWPEGTGNTEAFF.

This clonotype was detected only a few times. The chain uses TRBV24-1 and TRBJ2-3; 8 bases align to TRBD1. The germline gives CDR1 KGHDR, CDR2 SFDVKD. The CDR3 is 14 residues long. The V gene end was trimmed by 7 bases and the J gene end by 2 bases; junction bases not matched to a gene: 4. DNA for the CDR3: TGTGCCACCAGAGGGACAGGCCCCACAGATACGCAGTATTTT. Amino acids: CATRGTGPTDTQYF.

This clonotype showed up many times. The CDR3 protein is CASSLDRAEQYF. DNA of the CDR3: TGTGCCAGCAGCCTAGACAGGGCCGAGCAGTACTTC. The chain uses TRBV3-1 and TRBJ2-7; 7 bases fit TRBD1. The trim removed 4 bases at V and 6 bases at J, leaving 3 bases unmatched. Germline V gives CDR1 LGHDT, CDR2 YNNKEL (reference sequence). The CDR3 spans 12 residues.